The 31 T cell receptor beta chains below all came from one sample that was sequenced in a study of control samples from healthy donors and cancer patients. Measured with immunoSEQ multiplex PCR; TCRdb has only the in-frame clones, and not every one. Of some 170,000 clones listed, 95% to 96% are singletons. The sequencing sample was made of blood. These TCRs come from a woman younger than 45 in good health.

The CDR3 loop reads CASSQVQGPWISNTGELFF. Here the CDR3 DNA reads TGCGCCAGCAGCCAAGTCCAGGGCCCGTGGATCTCGAACACCGGGGAGCTGTTTTTT. The chain has TRBV4-1 and TRBJ2-2, with a weak D call TRBD1 (5 bases). The germline V and J ends were trimmed by 1 base and 0 bases, with 18 bases remaining between them. CDR1 and CDR2 from the germline V gene are MGHRA and YSYEKL. The CDR3 spans 19 residues.

This rearrangement joins TRBV5-1 to TRBJ2-6; 7 nucleotides agree with TRBD2. Trimming at V came to 4 bases and at J to 5 bases, leaving 9 bases not matched to a gene. The V gene's germline CDR1 is SGHRS and CDR2 YFSETQ. This CDR3 contains 16 residues. The DNA for the CDR3 is TGCGCCAGCAGCAACGGTCTCGGGGGGAGGGCCAACGTCCTGACTTTC. Translated: CASSNGLGGRANVLTF.

The chain joins TRBV27 to TRBJ2-1; maybe TRBD2 (6 bases). Germline-derived CDR1 and CDR2 are MNHEY and SMNVEV (reference sequence). The CDR3 loop spans 15 amino acids. Trimming left V 5 bases short and J 0 bases short, with 11 bases between. CDR3 DNA: TGTGCCAGCAGTGACATAGCGGCCTCCTACAATGAGCAGTTCTTC. It yields the protein CASSDIAASYNEQFF.

This rearrangement joins TRBV15 to TRBJ1-5; TRBD1 matches at 8 bases. Germline loops: CDR1 LNHNV, CDR2 YYDKDF (reference sequence). The CDR3 totals 17 residues. V lost 0 bases, J lost 5 bases, and 9 bases stayed unmatched. The CDR3 coding sequence is TGTGCCACCAGCAGAGATTCTTGGGACAGGTGGGATCAGCCCCAGCATTTT. Residues: CATSRDSWDRWDQPQHF.

This rearrangement joins TRBV29-1 to TRBJ1-2; D not certain. The V gene's germline CDR1 is SQVTM and CDR2 ANQGSEA. The V end was cut by 5 bases, the J end by 4 bases, with 8 bases between. The CDR3 is 11 residues long. The DNA for the CDR3 is TGCAGCGTTTGGACGGGCTATGGCTACACCTTC. Its protein product is CSVWTGYGYTF. The complete variable domain, with remaining parts taken from reference TRBV29-1 and TRBJ1-2, reads SAVISQKPSRDICQRGTSLTIQCQVDSQVTMMFWYRQQPGQSLTLIATANQGSEATYESGFVIDKFPISRPNLTFSTLTVSNMSPEDSSIYLCSVWTGYGYTFGSGTRLTVV.

This clone was seen just once. CDR3 loop: CASSLGGGSPLHF. In DNA form, the CDR3 reads TGTGCCAGCAGCTTAGGAGGGGGTTCACCCCTCCACTTT. This chain connects TRBV11-2 to TRBJ1-6, with D possibly matching TRBD1 (6 bases). Looked up from germline, CDR1 is SGHAT and CDR2 is FQNNGV. The CDR3 contains 13 residues. Trimming removed 1 base from V and 9 bases from J, with 7 bases in between.

The CDR3 here is CATSDWGAGGLHEQFF. The DNA for the CDR3 is TGTGCCACCAGTGACTGGGGGGCAGGAGGGTTACATGAGCAGTTCTTC. This chain connects TRBV24-1 to TRBJ2-1, with D tentatively TRBD1 or TRBD2 (6 bases each). V gave up 4 bases and J gave up 8 bases, with 20 bases separating them. The CDR3 is made up of 16 amino acids. Looked up from germline, CDR1 is KGHDR and CDR2 is SFDVKD.

The chain combines TRBV30 with TRBJ1-1, with D maybe TRBD1 (5 bases). V was clipped by 1 base and J by 4 bases, with 13 bases between them. The germline CDR1 and CDR2 sequences are GTSNPN and SVGIG (reference sequence). CDR3 size: 14 residues. The CDR3 DNA follows: TGTGCCTGGAGTGAGGGACGGCGGGTCACTGAAGCTTTCTTT. This translates into CAWSEGRRVTEAFF.

The chain uses TRBV7-8 and TRBJ1-4; tentative D call: TRBD1 (5 bases). CDR3 length equals 15 residues. Germline CDR1 reads SGHVS; CDR2 reads FQNEAQ. V was cut by 2 bases and J by 4 bases, with 11 bases left in between. CDR3 region: CASSLTGQINEKLFF. In DNA, the CDR3 is TGTGCCAGCAGCTTAACAGGCCAGATTAATGAAAAACTGTTTTTT.

This chain connects TRBV6-5 to TRBJ2-7; 7 nucleotides line up with TRBD2. V lost 8 bases to trimming and J lost 0 bases; unmatched junction nucleotides: 10. Germline lookup yields CDR1 MNHEY and CDR2 SVGAGI. The length of the CDR3 is 15 residues. The CDR3: CASSDMSGDSYEQYF. The CDR3 DNA reads as TGTGCCAGCTCCGATATGAGCGGGGACTCCTACGAGCAGTACTTC.

The chain carries TRBV28 and TRBJ1-4; D is unclear. Germline V lookup: CDR1 MDHEN, CDR2 SYDVKM. CDR3 size: 12 residues. Trimming removed 3 bases from V and 11 bases from J, with 10 bases in between. Here the CDR3 reads CASSLVKAKLFF. CDR3 in DNA: TGTGCCAGCAGTTTGGTGAAGGCGAAACTGTTTTTT. The entire variable domain, with the rest obtained from reference TRBV28 and TRBJ1-4, is as follows: DVKVTQSSRYLVKRTGEKVFLECVQDMDHENMFWYRQDPGLGLRLIYFSYDVKMKEKGDIPEGYSVSREKKERFSLILESASTNQTSMYLCASSLVKAKLFFGSGTQLSVL.

V usage is TRBV6-5 and J usage is TRBJ2-1; possible D gene TRBD1, 5 bases. Trimming shortened V by 6 bases and J by 5 bases, and 14 bases separated the two germline ends. The CDR3 totals 14 residues. Germline V gene data show CDR1 as MNHEY and CDR2 as SVGAGI. Here the CDR3 reads CASSRADIHNEQFF. The DNA for the CDR3 is TGTGCCAGCAGCCGGGCGGACATCCACAATGAGCAGTTCTTC.

The chain carries TRBV23-1 and TRBJ2-5; TRBD2 matches at 11 bases. TRBV23-1 is assigned to the ORF class and has an uncertain function. The CDR3 is 14 amino acids. Germline trimming cut 7 bases from V and 3 bases from J; bases unmatched to any gene: 4. The chain's CDR3 is CASTLGLAEETQYF. The DNA of the CDR3 is TGCGCCAGCACCCTGGGACTAGCGGAAGAGACCCAGTACTTC.

This sequence joins TRBV27 and TRBJ2-2, with TRBD2 as a possible D gene (7 bases). The CDR3 has 17 residues. Germline values: CDR1 MNHEY, CDR2 SMNVEV (reference sequence). Trimming cost V 0 bases and J 5 bases, with 16 bases left between them. CDR3 nucleotide sequence: TGTGCCAGCAGTTTATCGTTGGGAGGGGGGAGAACCGGGGAGCTGTTTTTT. Residues: CASSLSLGGGRTGELFF.

The chain has TRBV2 and TRBJ2-5; 9 bases map to TRBD1. Germline V CDR1 and CDR2: SNHLY, FYNNEI. V lost 6 bases to trimming and J lost 6 bases; unmatched junction nucleotides: 5. CDR3 length: 13 amino acids. CDR3 loop: CASRRDREKTQYF. The CDR3 DNA reads as TGTGCCAGCAGACGGGACAGGGAGAAGACCCAGTACTTC.

The chain is built from TRBV19 and TRBJ2-2, with TRBD2 matching 12 bases. Germline V gives CDR1 LNHDA, CDR2 SQIVND (reference sequence). The CDR3 covers 19 residues. With 1 base clipped from V and 0 bases from J, the junction kept 6 bases outside the gene matches. The CDR3 is CASSIAASGRAANTGELFF. DNA for the CDR3: TGTGCCAGTAGTATAGCGGCTAGCGGGAGGGCCGCGAACACCGGGGAGCTGTTTTTT. Full variable domain (rest looked up from reference TRBV19 and TRBJ2-2): DGGITQSPKYLFRKEGQNVTLSCEQNLNHDAMYWYRQDPGQGLRLIYYSQIVNDFQKGDIAEGYSVSREKKESFPLTVTSAQKNPTAFYLCASSIAASGRAANTGELFFGEGSRLTVL.

The chain links TRBV14 to TRBJ2-3; D gene unclear. Germline V gene lookup returns CDR1 SGHDN and CDR2 FVKESK. The CDR3 has 15 residues. Trimming took 1 base from V and 6 from J, leaving 14 bases between them. The CDR3 sequence is CASSQVSGSRDTQYF. The CDR3 bases are TGTGCCAGCAGCCAAGTTTCCGGGTCCAGGGATACGCAGTATTTT.

The chain joins TRBV15 to TRBJ1-2, with 7 bases identical to TRBD1. J gave up 0 bases and V 5 bases, and 6 bases lay outside the gene matches. The CDR3 is 15 amino acids. The germline V gene encodes CDR1 LNHNV and CDR2 YYDKDF (reference sequence). CDR3 sequence (DNA): TGTGCCACCAGCGAGGGGGGGACAGCTAACTATGGCTACACCTTC. Its protein is CATSEGGTANYGYTF. The full variable domain, rest sourced from reference TRBV15 and TRBJ1-2, is DAMVIQNPRYQVTQFGKPVTLSCSQTLNHNVMYWYQQKSSQAPKLLFHYYDKDFNNEADTPDNFQSRRPNTSFCFLDIRSPGLGDTAMYLCATSEGGTANYGYTFGSGTRLTVV.

V usage is TRBV7-8 and J usage is TRBJ2-1; D ambiguous. The germline gives CDR1 SGHVS, CDR2 FQNEAQ. This CDR3 region has 16 residues. The V end lost 5 bases, the J end lost 8 bases, and 22 bases lay between the germline ends. The CDR3 region has the DNA TGTGCCAGCAGCCCCGAGTTAAGCGAGATGTTAGATGAGCAGTTCTTC. Amino acids: CASSPELSEMLDEQFF. Combining the CDR3 with reference TRBV7-8 and TRBJ2-1 gives the whole variable domain GAGVSQSPRYKVAKRGQDVALRCDPISGHVSLFWYQQALGQGPEFLTYFQNEAQLDKSGLPSDRFFAERPEGSVSTLKIQRTQQEDSAVYLCASSPELSEMLDEQFFGPGTRLTVL.

As to this clone: Here the CDR3 omits its conserved ending phenylalanine or tryptophan, so a read error is the likely source. Because the CDR3's place on the DNA is in doubt, the DNA is left out and the CDR3 is given as listed by TCRdb. The chain joins TRBV6-6 to TRBJ1-6; the table names TRBD1, a call not compared with the DNA. Germline-derived CDR1 and CDR2 are MNHNY and SVGAGI (reference sequence). The length of the CDR3 is 12 amino acids, counting both ends. The chain's CDR3 is CASSSGTGRLFV.

The rearrangement joins TRBV7-2 to TRBJ2-4, with D unresolved. Per germline, CDR1 SGHTA and CDR2 FQGNSA. The CDR3 extends over 12 amino acids. V lost 4 bases and J 8 bases, leaving 9 bases between the germline ends. The CDR3 DNA reads as TGTGCCAGCAGCTCGGAGTCGGACATTCAGTACTTC. Its protein product is CASSSESDIQYF.

V usage is TRBV9 and J usage is TRBJ1-6; no clear D. Trimming pared 3 bases from V and 4 bases from J, leaving 11 bases between. The CDR3 sequence is 15 residues long. CDR1 SGDLS and CDR2 YYNGEE come from the germline V gene. CDR3 region: CASSAPGDYNSPLHF. CDR3 nucleotides: TGTGCCAGCAGCGCTCCCGGGGATTATAATTCACCCCTCCACTTT. The entire variable domain, with the rest obtained from reference TRBV9 and TRBJ1-6, is as follows: DSGVTQTPKHLITATGQRVTLRCSPRSGDLSVYWYQQSLDQGLQFLIQYYNGEERAKGNILERFSAQQFPDLHSELNLSSLELGDSALYFCASSAPGDYNSPLHFGNGTRLTVT.

J is TRBJ2-3 and V is TRBV29-1; possible D gene TRBD1, 5 bases. The CDR3 length is 16 residues. Germline V CDR1 and CDR2: SQVTM, ANQGSEA. V gave up 0 bases and J gave up 2 bases, with 15 bases separating them. The DNA for the CDR3 is TGCAGCGTTGAAGAAGGGTGGGGCTTGGTCACAGATACGCAGTATTTT. This codes for CSVEEGWGLVTDTQYF.

The V gene is TRBV5-5, the J gene TRBJ1-4; D is unclear. Trimming shortened V by 0 bases and J by 5 bases, and 2 bases separated the two germline ends. Germline V gene data show CDR1 as SGHKS and CDR2 as YYEKEE (reference sequence). This CDR3 region has 12 residues. CDR3 nucleotide sequence: TGTGCCAGCAGCTTGGGCAATGAAAAACTGTTTTTT. Its translation: CASSLGNEKLFF.

The rearrangement uses TRBV5-1 and TRBJ2-3, with unresolved D. Trimming cost V 0 bases and J 1 base, with 6 bases left between them. The germline gives CDR1 SGHRS, CDR2 YFSETQ. The length of the CDR3 is 14 residues. CDR3 amino acids: CASSLDTRTDTQYF. As DNA, the CDR3 is TGCGCCAGCAGCTTGGACACGCGCACAGATACGCAGTATTTT.

This rearrangement joins TRBV10-3 to TRBJ1-1; D uncertain. The CDR3 has 14 residues. Deletions cut 6 bases from V and 1 base from J, with 12 bases between. Germline CDR1 and CDR2: ENHRY and SYGVKD. Written as DNA, the CDR3 is TGTGCCATCAGGAAGGATCCGGGGAACACTGAAGCTTTCTTT. Its translation is CAIRKDPGNTEAFF.

The J gene is TRBJ1-1, the V gene TRBV28; 11 nucleotides agree with TRBD1. There are 15 residues in the CDR3. After removal of 6 bases from V and 0 bases from J, the junction contained 3 bases not matched to a gene. From germline, CDR1 is MDHEN and CDR2 SYDVKM. The CDR3 bases are TGTGCCAGCAGGAGGACAGGGGGCATGAACACTGAAGCTTTCTTT. This encodes CASRRTGGMNTEAFF.

This clone has just a few counts. The genes are TRBV11-3 and TRBJ2-1; 7 bases are shared with TRBD2. V lost 1 base, J lost 9 bases, and 15 bases stayed unmatched. From germline, CDR1 is SGHNT and CDR2 YENEEA. The CDR3 contains 17 residues. The CDR3 DNA follows: TGTGCCAGCAGCTTAGCGGGGACGGGAGGATGGGGAGTTGAGCAGTTCTTC. It is translated as CASSLAGTGGWGVEQFF. The complete variable domain, with remaining parts taken from reference TRBV11-3 and TRBJ2-1, reads EAGVVQSPRYKIIEKKQPVAFWCNPISGHNTLYWYLQNLGQGPELLIRYENEEAVDDSQLPKDRFSAERLKGVDSTLKIQPAELGDSAVYLCASSLAGTGGWGVEQFFGPGTRLTVL.

The chain carries TRBV7-8 and TRBJ2-3; D may be TRBD1 or TRBD2 (5 bases each). CDR1 SGHVS and CDR2 FQNEAQ come from the germline V gene. The CDR3 loop spans 16 amino acids. With 0 bases removed from V and 6 bases from J, the gap between germline ends came to 16 bases. This chain's CDR3 is CASSLAQGREKDTQYF. DNA for the CDR3: TGTGCCAGCAGCTTAGCGCAGGGAAGGGAGAAGGATACGCAGTATTTT.

The chain joins TRBV28 to TRBJ1-1; D ambiguous. Trimming cost V 2 bases and J 4 bases, with 5 bases left between them. The CDR3 has 12 residues. Germline-derived CDR1 and CDR2 are MDHEN and SYDVKM. CDR3 in amino acids: CASSLPVTEAFF. The CDR3 nucleotides read TGTGCCAGCAGTTTACCCGTCACTGAAGCTTTCTTT.

The chain uses TRBV11-2 and TRBJ2-5; no definite D call. Germline CDR1 is SGHAT and CDR2 is FQNNGV. CDR3 length equals 11 residues. V lost 3 bases and J 5 bases, leaving 4 bases between the germline ends. The CDR3 is CASSFFETQYF. Here the CDR3 DNA reads TGTGCCAGCAGCTTCTTCGAGACCCAGTACTTC.